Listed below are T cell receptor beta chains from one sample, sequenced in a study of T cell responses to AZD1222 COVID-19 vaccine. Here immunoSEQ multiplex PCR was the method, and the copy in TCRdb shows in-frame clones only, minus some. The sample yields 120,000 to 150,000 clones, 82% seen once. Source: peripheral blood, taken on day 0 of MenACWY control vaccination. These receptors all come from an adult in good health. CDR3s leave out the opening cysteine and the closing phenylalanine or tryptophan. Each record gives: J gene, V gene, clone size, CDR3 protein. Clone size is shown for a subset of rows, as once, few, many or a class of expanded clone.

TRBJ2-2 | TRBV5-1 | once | ASSFIGTVNTGELF
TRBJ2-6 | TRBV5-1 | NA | ASSLGRSGANVLT
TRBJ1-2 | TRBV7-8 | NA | ASSLGGSGWYGYT
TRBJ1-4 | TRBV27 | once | ASSFPIDRGINEKLF
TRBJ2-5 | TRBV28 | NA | ASSKTGGARKTQY
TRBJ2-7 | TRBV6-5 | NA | ASSYSASGIYEQY
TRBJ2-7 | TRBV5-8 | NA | ASSFLSAGVGAYEQY
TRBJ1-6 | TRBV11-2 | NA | ASSLDRARGDNSPLH
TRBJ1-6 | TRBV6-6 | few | ASSVGGFLPLH
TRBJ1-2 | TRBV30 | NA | AWSLGGGYTRTYYGYT
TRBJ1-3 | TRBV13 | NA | ASSSRGLGNTIY
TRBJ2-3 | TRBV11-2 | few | ASSLDLGAGTTDTQY
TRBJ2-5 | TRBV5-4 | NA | ASTPPGRETQY
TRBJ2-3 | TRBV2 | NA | ASSEAPRAGDTQY
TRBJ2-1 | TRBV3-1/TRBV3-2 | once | ASSPVRTGFRF
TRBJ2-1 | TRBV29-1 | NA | SVDAGQGLDEQF
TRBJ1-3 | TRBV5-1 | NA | ASRLGGDGNTIY
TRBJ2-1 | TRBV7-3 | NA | ASSLSRVNEQF
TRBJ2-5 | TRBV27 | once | ASSFRQGRETQY
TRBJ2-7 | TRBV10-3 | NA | AISESTTYEQY
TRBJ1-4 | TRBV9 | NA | ASSPRGGTGEKLF
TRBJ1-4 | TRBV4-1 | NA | ASSQVGPILTNEKLF
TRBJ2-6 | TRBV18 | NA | ASSGTSGSGANVLT
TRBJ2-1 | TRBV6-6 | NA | ASIYGGEQF
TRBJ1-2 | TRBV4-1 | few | ASSHQINYGYT
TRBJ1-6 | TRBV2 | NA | ASSERRYNSPLH
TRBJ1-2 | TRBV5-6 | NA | ASSLGGTPGDYGYT
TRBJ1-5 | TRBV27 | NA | ASSLTTGLRPQH
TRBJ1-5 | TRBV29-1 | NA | SVTIGSGPQH
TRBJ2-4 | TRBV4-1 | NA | ASSQARLNIQY
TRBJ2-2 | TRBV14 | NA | ASSQDRLRGGELF
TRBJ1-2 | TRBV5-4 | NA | ASSRPETNYGYT
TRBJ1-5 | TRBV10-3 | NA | AISESKVGKSNQPQH
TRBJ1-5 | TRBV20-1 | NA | SASGGERGQPQH
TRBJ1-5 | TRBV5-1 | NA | ASSLGTNQPQH
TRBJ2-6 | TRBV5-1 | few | ASSADGNSGANVLT
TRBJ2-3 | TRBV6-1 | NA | ASSEGWGTDTQY
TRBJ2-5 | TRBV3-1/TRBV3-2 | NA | ASSQGGGRGQETQY
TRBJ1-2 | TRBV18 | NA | ASSAGTVNYGYT
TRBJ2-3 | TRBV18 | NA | ASSRYGLAGEMGTQY
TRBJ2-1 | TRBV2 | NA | ASSWTSGGHLSYNEQF
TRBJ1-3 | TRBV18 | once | ASSPRSGSGNTIY
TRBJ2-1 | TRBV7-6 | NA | ASSLAERQYNEQF
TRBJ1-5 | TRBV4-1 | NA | ASSQVTGKSGQPQH
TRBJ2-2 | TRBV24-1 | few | ATSETGPNTGELF
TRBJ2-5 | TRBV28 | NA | ASSLGRGIRKETQY
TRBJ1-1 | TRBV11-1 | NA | ASSLGRVTEAF
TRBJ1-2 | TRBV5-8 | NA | ASSPGQGWGGYT
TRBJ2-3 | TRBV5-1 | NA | ASSSQGALGTDTQY
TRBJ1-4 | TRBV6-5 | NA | ASTLTSTNEKLF
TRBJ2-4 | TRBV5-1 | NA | ASTGGGAQDIQY
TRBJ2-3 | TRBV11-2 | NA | ASSLVTARTDTQY
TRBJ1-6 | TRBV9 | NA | ASSVELSSYNSPLH
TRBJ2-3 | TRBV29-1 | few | SVVGDRRPGDRDISSTSTDTQY
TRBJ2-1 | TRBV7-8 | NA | ASSRGGFYNEQF
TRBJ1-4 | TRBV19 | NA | ASSRQWNEKLF
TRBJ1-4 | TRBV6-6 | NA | ASSYRQGEGGEKLF
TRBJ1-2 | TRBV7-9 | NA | ASSLVLVRENYGYT